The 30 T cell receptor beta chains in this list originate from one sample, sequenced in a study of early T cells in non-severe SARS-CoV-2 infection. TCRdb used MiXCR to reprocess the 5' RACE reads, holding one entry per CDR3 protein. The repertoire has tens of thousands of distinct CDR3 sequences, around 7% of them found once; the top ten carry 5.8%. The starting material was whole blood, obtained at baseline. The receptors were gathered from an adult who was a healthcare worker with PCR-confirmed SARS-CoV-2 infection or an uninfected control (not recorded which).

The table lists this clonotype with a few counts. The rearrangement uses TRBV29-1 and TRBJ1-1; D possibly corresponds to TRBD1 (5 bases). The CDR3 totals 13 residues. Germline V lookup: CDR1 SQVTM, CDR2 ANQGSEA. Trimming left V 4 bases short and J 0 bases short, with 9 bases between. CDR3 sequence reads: CSVVSGMNTEAFF. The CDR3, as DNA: TGCAGCGTTGTCTCAGGGATGAACACTGAAGCTTTCTTT.

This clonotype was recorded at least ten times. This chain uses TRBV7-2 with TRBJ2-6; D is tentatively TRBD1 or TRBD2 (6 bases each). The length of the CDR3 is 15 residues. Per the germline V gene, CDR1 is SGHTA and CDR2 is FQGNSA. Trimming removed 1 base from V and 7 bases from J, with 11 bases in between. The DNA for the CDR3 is TGTGCCAGCAGCTTAGTCAGGGGAGGCGCCAACGTCCTGACTTTC. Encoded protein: CASSLVRGGANVLTF.

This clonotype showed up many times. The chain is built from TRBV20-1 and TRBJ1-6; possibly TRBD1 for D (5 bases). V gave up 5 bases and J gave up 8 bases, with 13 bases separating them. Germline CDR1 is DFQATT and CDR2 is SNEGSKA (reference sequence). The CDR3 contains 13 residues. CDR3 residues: CSAAGAGDSPLHF. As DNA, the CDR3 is TGCAGTGCTGCCGGGGCCGGGGATTCACCCCTCCACTTT.

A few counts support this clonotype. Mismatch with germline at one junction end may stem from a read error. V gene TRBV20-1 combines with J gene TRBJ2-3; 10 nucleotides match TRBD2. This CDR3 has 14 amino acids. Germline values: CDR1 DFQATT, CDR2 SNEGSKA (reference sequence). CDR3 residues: CSVRPSGGGDTQYF. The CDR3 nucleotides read TGCAGTGTTAGACCTAGCGGGGGAGGAGATACGCAGTATTTT.

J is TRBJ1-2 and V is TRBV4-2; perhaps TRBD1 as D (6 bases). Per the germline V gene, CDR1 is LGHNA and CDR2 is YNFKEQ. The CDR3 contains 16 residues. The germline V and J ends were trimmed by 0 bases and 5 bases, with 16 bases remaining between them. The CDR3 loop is CASSQDVPGQGYGYTF. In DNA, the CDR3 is TGTGCCAGCAGCCAAGATGTTCCGGGGCAGGGGTATGGCTACACCTTC.

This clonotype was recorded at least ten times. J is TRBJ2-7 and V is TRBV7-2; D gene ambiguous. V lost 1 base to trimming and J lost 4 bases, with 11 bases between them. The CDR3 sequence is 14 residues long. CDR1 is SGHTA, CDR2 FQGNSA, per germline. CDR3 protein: CASSLGGRWYEQYF. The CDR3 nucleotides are TGTGCCAGCAGCTTAGGGGGTCGATGGTACGAGCAGTACTTC.

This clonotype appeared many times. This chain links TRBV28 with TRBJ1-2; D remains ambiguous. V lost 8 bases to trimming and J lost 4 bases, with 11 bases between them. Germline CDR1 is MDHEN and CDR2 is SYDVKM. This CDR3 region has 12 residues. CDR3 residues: CASAAGSYGYTF. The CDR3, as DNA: TGTGCCAGCGCTGCGGGGAGCTATGGCTACACCTTC.

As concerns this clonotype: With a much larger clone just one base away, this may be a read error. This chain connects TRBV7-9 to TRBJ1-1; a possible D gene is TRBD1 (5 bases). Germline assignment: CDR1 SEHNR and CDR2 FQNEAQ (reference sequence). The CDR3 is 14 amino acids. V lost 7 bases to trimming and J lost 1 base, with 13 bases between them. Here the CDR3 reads CASNYLTGNTEAFF. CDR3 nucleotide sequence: TGTGCCAGCAACTATCTAACAGGGAACACTGAAGCTTTCTTT.

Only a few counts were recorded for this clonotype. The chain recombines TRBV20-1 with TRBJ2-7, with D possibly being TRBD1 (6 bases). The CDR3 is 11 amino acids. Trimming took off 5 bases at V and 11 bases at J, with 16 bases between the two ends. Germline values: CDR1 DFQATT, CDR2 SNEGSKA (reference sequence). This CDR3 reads CSAEQGLGEYF. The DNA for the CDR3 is TGCAGTGCTGAACAGGGTCTAGGAGAGTACTTC.

The CDR3 DNA reads as TGCGCCAGCAGCCAAGATATTGGGCTGGACACACGCTACAATGAGCAGTTCTTC. Translation gives CASSQDIGLDTRYNEQFF. This chain connects TRBV4-3 to TRBJ2-1; TRBD1 might be the D (5 bases). CDR1 is LGHNA, CDR2 YSLEER, per germline. Trimming removed 0 bases from V and 3 bases from J, with 18 bases in between. The CDR3 has 18 residues.

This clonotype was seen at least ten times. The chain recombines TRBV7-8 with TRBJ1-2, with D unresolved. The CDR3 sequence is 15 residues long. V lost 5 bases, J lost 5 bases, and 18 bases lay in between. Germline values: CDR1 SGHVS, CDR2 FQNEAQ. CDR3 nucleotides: TGTGCCAGCAGCCAGGACGGAGCGGTCGGTTATGGCTACACCTTC. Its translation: CASSQDGAVGYGYTF.

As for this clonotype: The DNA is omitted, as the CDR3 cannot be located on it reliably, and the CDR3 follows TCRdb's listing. The CDR3 sequence: CISVSEAPYGYTF. The V and J genes are TRBV7-5 and TRBJ1-2. TRBV7-5 counts as a pseudogene. 13 amino acids form the CDR3, both terminal residues included.

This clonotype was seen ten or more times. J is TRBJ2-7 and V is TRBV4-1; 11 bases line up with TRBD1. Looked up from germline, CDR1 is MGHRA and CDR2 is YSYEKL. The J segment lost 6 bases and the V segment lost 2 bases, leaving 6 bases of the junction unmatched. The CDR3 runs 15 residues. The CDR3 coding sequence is TGCGCCAGCAGCCAAATACCGGGACAGGGGGTCGAGCAGTACTTC. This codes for CASSQIPGQGVEQYF.

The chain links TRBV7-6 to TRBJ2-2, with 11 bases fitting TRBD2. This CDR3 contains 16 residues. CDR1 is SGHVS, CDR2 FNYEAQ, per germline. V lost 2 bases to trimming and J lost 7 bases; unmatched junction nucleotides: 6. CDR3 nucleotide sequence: TGTGCCAGCAGCTTATTTAGCGGGGGGGCCCGCGGGGAGCTGTTTTTT. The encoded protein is CASSLFSGGARGELFF.

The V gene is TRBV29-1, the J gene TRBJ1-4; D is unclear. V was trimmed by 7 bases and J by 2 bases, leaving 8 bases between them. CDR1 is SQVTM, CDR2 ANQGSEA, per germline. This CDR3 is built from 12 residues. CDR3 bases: TGCAGCGCAGGAAGTACTAATGAAAAACTGTTTTTT. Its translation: CSAGSTNEKLFF.

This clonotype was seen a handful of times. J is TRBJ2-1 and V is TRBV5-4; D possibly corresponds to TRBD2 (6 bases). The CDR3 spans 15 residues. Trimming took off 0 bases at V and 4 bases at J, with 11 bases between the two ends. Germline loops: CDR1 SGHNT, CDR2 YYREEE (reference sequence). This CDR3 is CASSLDSAGYNEQFF. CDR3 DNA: TGTGCCAGCAGCTTGGACAGCGCGGGGTACAATGAGCAGTTCTTC.

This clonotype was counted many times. CDR3 amino acids: CASSPTDGVHYEQYF. In DNA, the CDR3 is TGTGCCAGCAGTCCGACCGACGGGGTCCACTACGAGCAGTACTTC. This sequence joins TRBV6-2 or TRBV6-3 and TRBJ2-7, with a tentative D call TRBD2 (5 bases). Trimming took 5 bases from V and 3 from J, leaving 17 bases between them. There are 15 residues in the CDR3. In germline, CDR1 is MNHEY, CDR2 SVGEGT.

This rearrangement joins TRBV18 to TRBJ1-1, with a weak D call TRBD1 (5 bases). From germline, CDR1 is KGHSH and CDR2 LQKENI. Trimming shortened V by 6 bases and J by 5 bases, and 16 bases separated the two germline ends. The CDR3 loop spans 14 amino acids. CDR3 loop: CASSPPGGWTEAFF. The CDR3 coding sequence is TGTGCCAGCTCGCCCCCCGGGGGATGGACTGAAGCTTTCTTT. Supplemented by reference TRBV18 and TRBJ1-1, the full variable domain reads NAGVMQNPRHLVRRRGQEARLRCSPMKGHSHVYWYRQLPEEGLKFMVYLQKENIIDESGMPKERFSAEFPKEGPSILRIQQVVRGDSAAYFCASSPPGGWTEAFFGQGTRLTVV.

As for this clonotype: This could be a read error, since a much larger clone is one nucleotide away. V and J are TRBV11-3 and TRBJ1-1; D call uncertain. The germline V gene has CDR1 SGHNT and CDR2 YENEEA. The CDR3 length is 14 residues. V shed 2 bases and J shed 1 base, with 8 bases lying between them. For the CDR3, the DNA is TGTGCCAGCAGCTTAAGTCCAGAGAACACTGAAGCTTTCTTT. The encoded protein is CASSLSPENTEAFF.

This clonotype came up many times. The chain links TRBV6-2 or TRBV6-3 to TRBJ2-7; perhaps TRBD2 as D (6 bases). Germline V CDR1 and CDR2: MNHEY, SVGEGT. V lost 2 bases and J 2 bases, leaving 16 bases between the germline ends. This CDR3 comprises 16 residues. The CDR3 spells CASSYGAGPTPYEQYF. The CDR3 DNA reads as TGTGCCAGCAGTTACGGTGCGGGGCCTACCCCCTACGAGCAGTACTTC.

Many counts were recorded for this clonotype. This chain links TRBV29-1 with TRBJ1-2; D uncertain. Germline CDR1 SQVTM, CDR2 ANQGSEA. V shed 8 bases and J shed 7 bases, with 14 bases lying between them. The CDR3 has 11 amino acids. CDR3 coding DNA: TGCAGCTTCGGCACACCCGGTGGCTACACCTTC. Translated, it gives CSFGTPGGYTF.

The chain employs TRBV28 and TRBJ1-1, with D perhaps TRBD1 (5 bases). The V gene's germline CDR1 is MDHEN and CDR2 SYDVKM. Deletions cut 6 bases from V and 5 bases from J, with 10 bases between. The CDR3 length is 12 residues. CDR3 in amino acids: CASSLRETEAFF. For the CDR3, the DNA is TGTGCCAGCAGCCTCAGGGAAACTGAAGCTTTCTTT. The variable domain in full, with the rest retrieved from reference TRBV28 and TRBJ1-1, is DVKVTQSSRYLVKRTGEKVFLECVQDMDHENMFWYRQDPGLGLRLIYFSYDVKMKEKGDIPEGYSVSREKKERFSLILESASTNQTSMYLCASSLRETEAFFGQGTRLTVV.

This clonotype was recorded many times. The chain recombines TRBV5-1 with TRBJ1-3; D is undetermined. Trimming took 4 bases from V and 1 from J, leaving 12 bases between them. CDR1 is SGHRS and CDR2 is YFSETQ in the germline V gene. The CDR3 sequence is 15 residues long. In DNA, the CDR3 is TGCGCCAGCAGCGTAACGATGACGTCTGGAAACACCATATATTTT. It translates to CASSVTMTSGNTIYF. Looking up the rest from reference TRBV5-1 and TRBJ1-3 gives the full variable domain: KAGVTQTPRYLIKTRGQQVTLSCSPISGHRSVSWYQQTPGQGLQFLFEYFSETQRNKGNFPGRFSGRQFSNSRSEMNVSTLELGDSALYLCASSVTMTSGNTIYFGEGSWLTVV.

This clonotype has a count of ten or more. CDR3 sequence reads: CSARRGWGSGNEQYF. CDR3 DNA sequence: TGCAGTGCTAGACGCGGGTGGGGCAGCGGCAACGAGCAGTACTTC. The chain joins TRBV20-1 to TRBJ2-7, with D tentatively TRBD1 or TRBD2 (5 bases each). V lost 2 bases and J 5 bases, leaving 19 bases between the germline ends. This CDR3 contains 15 residues. CDR1 DFQATT and CDR2 SNEGSKA come from the germline V gene (reference sequence).

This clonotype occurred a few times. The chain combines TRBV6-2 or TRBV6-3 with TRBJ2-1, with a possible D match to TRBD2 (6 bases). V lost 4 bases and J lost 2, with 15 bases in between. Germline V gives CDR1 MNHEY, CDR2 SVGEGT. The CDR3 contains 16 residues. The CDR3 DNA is TGTGCCAGCAGTTTACCGGGACTGGTGGCCTACAATGAGCAGTTCTTC. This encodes CASSLPGLVAYNEQFF.

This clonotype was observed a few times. The CDR3 region has the DNA TGTGCCAGTAGTATGAGACAGGGAATGGAAGATACGCAGTATTTT. Translation gives CASSMRQGMEDTQYF. This chain joins TRBV19 and TRBJ2-3, with 7 nucleotides matching TRBD1. CDR1 is LNHDA, CDR2 SQIVND, per germline (reference sequence). This CDR3 has 15 residues. V was clipped by 3 bases and J by 5 bases; unmatched bases: 8.

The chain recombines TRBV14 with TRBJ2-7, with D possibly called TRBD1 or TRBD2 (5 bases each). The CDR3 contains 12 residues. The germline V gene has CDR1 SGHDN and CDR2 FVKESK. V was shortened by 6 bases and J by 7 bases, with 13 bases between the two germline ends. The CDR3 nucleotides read TGTGCCAGCAGTTACGGGGCTTGGGAGCAGTACTTC. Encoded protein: CASSYGAWEQYF.

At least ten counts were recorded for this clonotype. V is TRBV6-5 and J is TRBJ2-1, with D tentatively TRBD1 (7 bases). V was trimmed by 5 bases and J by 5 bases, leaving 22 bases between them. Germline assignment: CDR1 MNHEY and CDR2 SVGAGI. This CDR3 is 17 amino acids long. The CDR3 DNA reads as TGTGCCAGCAGTCGTAGGGGAGGACAGGAAGGTCACAATGAGCAGTTCTTC. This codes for CASSRRGGQEGHNEQFF.

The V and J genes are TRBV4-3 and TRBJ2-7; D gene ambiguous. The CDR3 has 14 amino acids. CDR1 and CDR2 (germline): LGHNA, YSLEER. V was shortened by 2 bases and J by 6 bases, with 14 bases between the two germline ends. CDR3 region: CASSQKRLLGEQYF. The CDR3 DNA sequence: TGCGCCAGCAGCCAAAAGCGACTTCTGGGCGAGCAGTACTTC.

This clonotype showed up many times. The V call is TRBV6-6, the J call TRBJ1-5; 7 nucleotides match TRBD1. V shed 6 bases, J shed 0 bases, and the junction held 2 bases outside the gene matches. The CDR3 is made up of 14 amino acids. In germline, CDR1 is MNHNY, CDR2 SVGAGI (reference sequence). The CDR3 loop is CASSRGGSNQPQHF. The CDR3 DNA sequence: TGTGCCAGCAGCAGGGGGGGTAGCAATCAGCCCCAGCATTTT.